This T cell receptor beta chain was obtained from a study of blood T cells in healthy people across ages. Of note for this clonotype: Its matching antigen is unknown. Germline and junction disagree at one end, which may indicate a read error.

Germline V lookup: CDR1 MNHNS, CDR2 SASEGT. This CDR3 has 16 residues. Donors were systemically healthy Caucasian individuals from Russia aged roughly 6 to 90 years. Isolated per sample were at least 7 million PBMCs. Regarding the study as a whole: A conclusive naive versus antigen-experienced comparison was prevented by the unsorted PBMCs. A roughly linear age-dependent decrease characterized TCR beta diversity per million T cells.

Primers used in a second PCR of roughly 6 to 11 cycles were a sample-barcoded 5' primer and a J-beta primer mix. TCRdb passed the 5' RACE reads through MiXCR, listing each CDR3 protein once. The repertoire holds around 1,500,000 distinct CDR3 sequences, 40% to 50% seen once, with 7.9% in the top ten. Input material: blood. The TCR sequence derives from a woman aged 18-29 years in good health. This chain joins TRBV6-1 and TRBJ2-1, with D possibly matching TRBD1 (5 bases). CDR3 loop: CACSAKGWVSYNEQFF. The CDR3 nucleotides read TGTGCCTGCAGTGCCAAGGGGTGGGTCTCCTACAATGAGCAGTTCTTC.